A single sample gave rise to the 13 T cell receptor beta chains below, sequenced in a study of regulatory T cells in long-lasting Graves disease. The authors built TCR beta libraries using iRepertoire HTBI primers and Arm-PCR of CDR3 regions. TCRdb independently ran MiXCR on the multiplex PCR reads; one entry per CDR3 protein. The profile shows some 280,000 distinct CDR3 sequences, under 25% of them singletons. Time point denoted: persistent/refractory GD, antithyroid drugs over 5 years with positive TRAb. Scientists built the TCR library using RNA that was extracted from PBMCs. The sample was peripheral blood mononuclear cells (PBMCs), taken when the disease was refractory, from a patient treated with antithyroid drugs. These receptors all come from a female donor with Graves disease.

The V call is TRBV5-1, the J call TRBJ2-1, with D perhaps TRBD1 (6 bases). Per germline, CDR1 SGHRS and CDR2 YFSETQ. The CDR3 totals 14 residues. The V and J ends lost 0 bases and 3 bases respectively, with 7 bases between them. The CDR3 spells CASSLEDSYNEQFF. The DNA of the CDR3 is TGCGCCAGCAGCTTGGAGGACAGCTACAATGAGCAGTTCTTC.

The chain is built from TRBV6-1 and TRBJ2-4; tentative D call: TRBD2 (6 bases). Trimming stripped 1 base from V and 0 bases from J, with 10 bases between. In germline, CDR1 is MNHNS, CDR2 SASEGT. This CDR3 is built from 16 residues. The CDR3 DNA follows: TGTGCCAGCAGTGAAGTGGGGGGACTAGCCAAAAACATTCAGTACTTC. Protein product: CASSEVGGLAKNIQYF.

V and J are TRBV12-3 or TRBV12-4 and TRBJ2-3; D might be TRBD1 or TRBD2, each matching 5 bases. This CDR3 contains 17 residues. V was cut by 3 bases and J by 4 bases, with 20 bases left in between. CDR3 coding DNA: TGTGCCAGCAGTTTTCGGGGCGGAGGTACCTCCGCAGATACGCAGTATTTT. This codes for CASSFRGGGTSADTQYF.

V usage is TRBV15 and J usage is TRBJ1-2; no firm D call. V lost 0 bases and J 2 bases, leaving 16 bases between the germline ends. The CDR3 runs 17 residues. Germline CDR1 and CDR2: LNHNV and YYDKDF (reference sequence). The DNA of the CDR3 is TGTGCCACCAGCAGAGATGGAGTACAGTGGCTAAACTATGGCTACACCTTC. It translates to CATSRDGVQWLNYGYTF.

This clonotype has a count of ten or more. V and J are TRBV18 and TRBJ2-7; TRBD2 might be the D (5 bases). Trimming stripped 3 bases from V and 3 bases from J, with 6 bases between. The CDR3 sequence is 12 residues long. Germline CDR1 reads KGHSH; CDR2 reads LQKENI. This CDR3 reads CASSPGNYEQYF. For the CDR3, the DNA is TGTGCCAGCTCACCCGGGAACTACGAGCAGTACTTC.

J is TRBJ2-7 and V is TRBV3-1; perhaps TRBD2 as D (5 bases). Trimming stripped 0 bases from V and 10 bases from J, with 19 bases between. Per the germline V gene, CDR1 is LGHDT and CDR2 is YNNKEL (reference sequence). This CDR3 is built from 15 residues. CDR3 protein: CASSQEGRTPTRQYF. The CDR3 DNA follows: TGTGCCAGCAGCCAAGAAGGCAGGACTCCTACGAGACAGTACTTC.

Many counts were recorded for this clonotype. This CDR3 reads CASSGAVGGETQYF. The CDR3, as DNA: TGTGCCAGCAGTGGGGCAGTAGGAGGGGAGACCCAGTACTTC. The chain uses TRBV9 and TRBJ2-5; weak D call: TRBD2 (6 bases). CDR3 length: 14 amino acids. Trimming shortened V by 5 bases and J by 5 bases, and 16 bases separated the two germline ends. Germline V gene data show CDR1 as SGDLS and CDR2 as YYNGEE.

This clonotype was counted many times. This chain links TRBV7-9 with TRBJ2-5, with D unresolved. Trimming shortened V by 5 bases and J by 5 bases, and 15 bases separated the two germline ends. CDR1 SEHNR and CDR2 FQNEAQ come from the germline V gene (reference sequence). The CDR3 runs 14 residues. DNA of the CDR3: TGTGCCAGCAGCCCTGGAGCTGGAGCGGAGACCCAGTACTTC. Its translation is CASSPGAGAETQYF.

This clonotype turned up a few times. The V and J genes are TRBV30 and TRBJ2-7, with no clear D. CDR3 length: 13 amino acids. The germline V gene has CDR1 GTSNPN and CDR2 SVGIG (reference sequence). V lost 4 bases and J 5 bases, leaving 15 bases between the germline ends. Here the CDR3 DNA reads TGTGCCTGGACTAGTTCTCTAGATAACGAGCAGTACTTC. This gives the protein CAWTSSLDNEQYF. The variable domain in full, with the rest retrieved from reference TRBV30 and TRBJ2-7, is SQTIHQWPATLVQPVGSPLSLECTVEGTSNPNLYWYRQAAGRGLQLLFYSVGIGQISSEVPQNLSASRPQDRQFILSSKKLLLSDSGFYLCAWTSSLDNEQYFGPGTRLTVT.

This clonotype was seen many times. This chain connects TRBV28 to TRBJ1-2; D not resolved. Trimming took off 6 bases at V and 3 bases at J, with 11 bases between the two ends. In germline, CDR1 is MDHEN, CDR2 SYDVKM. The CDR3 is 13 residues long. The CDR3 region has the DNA TGTGCCAGCAGCCGAGGACGGGACTATGGCTACACCTTC. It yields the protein CASSRGRDYGYTF.

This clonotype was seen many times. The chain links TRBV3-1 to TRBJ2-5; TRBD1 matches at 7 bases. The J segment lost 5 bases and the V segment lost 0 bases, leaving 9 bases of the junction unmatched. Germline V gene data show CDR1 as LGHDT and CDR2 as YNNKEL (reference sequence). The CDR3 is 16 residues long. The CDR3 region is CASSQERFRGRETQYF. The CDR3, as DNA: TGTGCCAGCAGCCAAGAGAGGTTTAGGGGGCGCGAGACCCAGTACTTC.

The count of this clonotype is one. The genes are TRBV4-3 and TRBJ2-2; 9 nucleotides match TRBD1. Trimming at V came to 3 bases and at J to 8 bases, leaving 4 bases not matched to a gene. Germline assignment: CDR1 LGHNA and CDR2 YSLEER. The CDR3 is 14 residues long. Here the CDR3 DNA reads TGCGCCAGCAGCCATTGGGACAGGGTTGGGGAGCTGTTTTTT. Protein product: CASSHWDRVGELFF.

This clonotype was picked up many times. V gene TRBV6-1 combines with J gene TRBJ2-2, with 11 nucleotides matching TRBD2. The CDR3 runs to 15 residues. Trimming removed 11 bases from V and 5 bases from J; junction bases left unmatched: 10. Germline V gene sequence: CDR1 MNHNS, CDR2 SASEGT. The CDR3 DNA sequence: TGTGCCGGCTCCGGGACTAGCGGCAAAACCGGGGAGCTGTTTTTT. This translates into CAGSGTSGKTGELFF.